The present TCR beta chain was sequenced within a study of Tregs in tolerant kidney transplant recipients. Background on the study: Recipient PBMCs carried a CFSE label and met irradiated graft donor PBMCs for approximately 6 days before FACS sorting.

General study results and limits: This study did not directly address biological reproducibility. Expanding Tregs on activated donor B cells appeared to best identify donor-specific TCRbeta clones. Findings come from small patient numbers and require larger validation.

This CDR3 has 14 residues. Trimming removed 4 bases from V and 5 bases from J, with 12 bases in between. The V gene's germline CDR1 is LNHDA and CDR2 SQIVND (reference sequence). Libraries were prepared by immunoSEQ multiplex PCR; TCRdb keeps only in-frame clonotypes and omits some of them. This sample carries 9,400 or so clones, roughly 44% of them seen once, and the ten largest clones take 5.4%. About this clone: What it recognizes is unknown.

The specimen was CD4+ T cells from blood cultured with allogeneic cells. The chain recombines TRBV19 with TRBJ1-3, with TRBD1 as a possible D gene (5 bases). The sequence was obtained from a human donor in good health. The CDR3 loop is CASSNPGGRNTIYF. The CDR3 DNA follows: TGTGCCAGTAGTAACCCGGGGGGTAGAAACACCATATATTTT.